The 21 T cell receptor beta chains given below trace back to one sample, sequenced in a study of prognosis after radiotherapy for stage I lung cancer. The authors amplified TCR beta CDR3 from genomic DNA using two-round multiplex PCR. It was primers specific to each TRBV and TRBJ gene that first-round PCR used. TCRdb used MiXCR to reprocess the multiplex PCR reads, holding one entry per CDR3 protein. The sample lists about 12,000 distinct CDR3 sequences; 45% to 65% were seen once. The sequenced sample was PBMCs, obtained before or after stereotactic body radiation therapy (not recorded which). These receptor sequences come from a donor over 45 with non-small cell lung cancer.

This clonotype is labeled as medium-sized. The J gene is TRBJ2-1, the V gene TRBV2; 9 bases are shared with TRBD1. Germline CDR1 and CDR2: SNHLY and FYNNEI. After removal of 6 bases from V and 6 bases from J, the junction contained 3 bases not matched to a gene. This CDR3 has 13 residues. Written as DNA, the CDR3 is TGTGCCAGCAGGGGGACAGGGAGCAATGAGCAGTTCTTC. Protein product: CASRGTGSNEQFF.

About this clonotype itself: A much larger clone differs from this one at a single base, so this may be a read error. The chain couples TRBV7-6 to TRBJ2-3; TRBD2 might be the D (5 bases). Trimming stripped 2 bases from V and 5 bases from J, with 8 bases between. Germline lookup yields CDR1 SGHVS and CDR2 FNYEAQ. The CDR3 sequence is 13 residues long. CDR3 amino acids: CASSLLGEDTQYF. DNA of the CDR3: TGTGCCAGCAGCTTACTGGGAGAAGATACGCAGTATTTT. Full variable domain (rest looked up from reference TRBV7-6 and TRBJ2-3): GAGVSQSPRYKVTKRGQDVALRCDPISGHVSLYWYRQALGQGPEFLTYFNYEAQQDKSGLPNDRFSAERPEGSISTLTIQRTEQRDSAMYRCASSLLGEDTQYFGPGTRLTVL.

The CDR3 DNA is TGCGCCAGCAGCTTGGCAACAGGGGTTGGTCAGCCCCAGCATTTT. This gives the protein CASSLATGVGQPQHF. The chain joins TRBV5-1 to TRBJ1-5; 7 positions agree with TRBD1. The CDR3 is 15 residues long. Per germline, CDR1 SGHRS and CDR2 YFSETQ. Trimming cost V 0 bases and J 6 bases; bases outside gene matches: 6. Using reference TRBV5-1 and TRBJ1-5 for the parts outside the CDR3, the full variable domain is KAGVTQTPRYLIKTRGQQVTLSCSPISGHRSVSWYQQTPGQGLQFLFEYFSETQRNKGNFPGRFSGRQFSNSRSEMNVSTLELGDSALYLCASSLATGVGQPQHFGDGTRLSIL.

This chain links TRBV6-2 or TRBV6-3 with TRBJ2-1; TRBD2 matches at 10 bases. CDR3 length: 16 residues. V gave up 0 bases and J gave up 5 bases; unmatched junction bases: 4. Germline V CDR1 and CDR2: MNHEY, SVGEGT. The CDR3 nucleotides are TGTGCCAGCAGTTACTCGCCTAGCGGGAGCAACAATGAGCAGTTCTTC. Protein: CASSYSPSGSNNEQFF.

The chain employs TRBV7-2 and TRBJ2-3; perhaps TRBD1 as D (5 bases). Germline V gene data show CDR1 as SGHTA and CDR2 as FQGNSA. V lost 0 bases to trimming and J lost 5 bases, with 9 bases between them. The CDR3 loop spans 14 amino acids. The CDR3 sequence: CASSLAGAGDTQYF. The CDR3, as DNA: TGTGCCAGCAGCTTAGCTGGGGCTGGAGATACGCAGTATTTT.

This clonotype is termed medium-sized. The chain combines TRBV20-1 with TRBJ2-3, with no clear D. V gave up 2 bases and J gave up 6 bases, with 21 bases separating them. Germline CDR1 and CDR2: DFQATT and SNEGSKA (reference sequence). This CDR3 region has 16 residues. The CDR3 DNA follows: TGCAGTGCTAGACACCCCACCCTGGGCCCCCGGGATACGCAGTATTTT. Translated, it gives CSARHPTLGPRDTQYF.

This clonotype is medium-sized. The V and J genes are TRBV2 and TRBJ2-7; D ambiguous. From germline, CDR1 is SNHLY and CDR2 FYNNEI. V lost 6 bases and J 3 bases, leaving 12 bases between the germline ends. CDR3 length equals 13 residues. In DNA, the CDR3 is TGTGCCAGCAGCCCCGGACGGAACTACGAGCAGTACTTC. This encodes CASSPGRNYEQYF.

This clonotype is a singleton in its sample. The chain couples TRBV18 to TRBJ2-2, with 11 bases identical to TRBD1. This CDR3 contains 16 residues. V was clipped by 2 bases and J by 4 bases; unmatched bases: 3. Germline assignment: CDR1 KGHSH and CDR2 LQKENI. CDR3 sequence: CASSPTDRGLTGELFF. The CDR3 coding sequence is TGTGCCAGCTCACCAACGGACAGGGGGCTCACCGGGGAGCTGTTTTTT.

This clonotype is classed as medium-sized (0.01 to 0.1%). This CDR3 reads CASSYDEGTGWDEQFF. CDR3 nucleotide sequence: TGTGCCAGCAGTTACGACGAAGGGACAGGGTGGGATGAGCAGTTCTTC. The chain uses TRBV6-5 and TRBJ2-1; 9 nucleotides match TRBD1. CDR3 length: 16 amino acids. V shed 2 bases, J shed 8 bases, and the junction held 10 bases outside the gene matches. In germline, CDR1 is MNHEY, CDR2 SVGAGI.

In this sample, this clonotype is medium-sized. The chain is built from TRBV20-1 and TRBJ1-5; D is ambiguous. V dropped 6 bases and J dropped 5 bases, with 14 bases sitting between them. Germline V gene lookup returns CDR1 DFQATT and CDR2 SNEGSKA (reference sequence). The CDR3 covers 13 residues. CDR3 DNA sequence: TGCAGTGCCGTCCCCCTAAACGATCAGCCCCAGCATTTT. Translating it yields CSAVPLNDQPQHF.

This clonotype has at least ten counts. CDR3 DNA sequence: TGTGCCAGTACCCTAGATACCGGGACAGGGGGCGCTGGGGCCAACGTCCTGACTTTC. Translation gives CASTLDTGTGGAGANVLTF. The V call is TRBV19, the J call TRBJ2-6; the match to TRBD1 covers 12 bases. The germline CDR1 and CDR2 sequences are LNHDA and SQIVND (reference sequence). The J segment lost 2 bases and the V segment lost 7 bases, leaving 12 bases of the junction unmatched. The CDR3 spans 19 residues.

This clonotype was seen just once. This may be a read error: a much more frequent sequence differs by one nucleotide. The gene calls are TRBV12-1 and TRBJ1-2; the table calls TRBD1, which could not be checked here. TRBV12-1 is a pseudogene. The CDR3 consists of 17 residues. This CDR3 reads CASSGRVTGGFGYGYTF. The CDR3 DNA follows: TGTGCCAGCAGCGGAAGGGTGACAGGGGGCTTCGGCTATGGCTACACCTTC.

This clonotype has at least ten counts. The V call is TRBV18, the J call TRBJ2-1, with D unresolved. The CDR3 consists of 14 residues. The germline V gene has CDR1 KGHSH and CDR2 LQKENI. The germline V and J ends were trimmed by 2 bases and 2 bases, with 7 bases remaining between them. In nucleotides, the CDR3 is TGTGCCAGCTCACCAACTATCCCCTACAATGAGCAGTTCTTC. Translating it yields CASSPTIPYNEQFF.

The rearrangement joins TRBV7-9 to TRBJ2-5; 8 bases map to TRBD2. Germline lookup yields CDR1 SEHNR and CDR2 FQNEAQ (reference sequence). Unmatched junction bases numbered 16, after V lost 5 bases and J lost 5 bases. The length of the CDR3 is 17 residues. The CDR3 DNA reads as TGTGCCAGCAGCCCTTGGACTAGCCGTATCGGGAGGGAGACCCAGTACTTC. As protein: CASSPWTSRIGRETQYF.

This clonotype was found many times. The chain combines TRBV18 with TRBJ2-1; D is possibly TRBD1 (6 bases). Germline lookup yields CDR1 KGHSH and CDR2 LQKENI. Between the trimmed V and J ends, which lost 1 base and 7 bases, there was a span of 17 bases. There are 16 residues in the CDR3. Here the CDR3 reads CASSPRGDRIFNEQFF. The DNA for the CDR3 is TGTGCCAGCTCACCACGGGGCGACAGGATTTTTAATGAGCAGTTCTTC.

Judged by abundance, this clonotype is medium-sized. In nucleotides, the CDR3 is TGTGCCAGCTCACTCCCGACAGTAACCTACGAGCAGTACTTC. Amino acids: CASSLPTVTYEQYF. The chain has TRBV18 and TRBJ2-7; tentatively, D is TRBD1 (5 bases). Trimming cost V 4 bases and J 2 bases, with 12 bases left between them. This CDR3 has 14 residues. CDR1 is KGHSH and CDR2 is LQKENI in the germline V gene.

Concerning this clonotype itself: A far bigger clonotype differs at one base, so this is likely a read error. J is TRBJ1-3 and V is TRBV6-8, with D perhaps matching TRBD1 (6 bases). The CDR3 runs 13 residues. Per germline, CDR1 MNHGY and CDR2 SAAAGT. This CDR3 is CATEGVDGNAIYF. CDR3 sequence (DNA): TGTGCCACCGAGGGGGTGGACGGAAACGCCATATATTTT.

This clonotype was recorded at least ten times. The rearrangement links TRBV2 to TRBJ1-4; D gene uncertain. Germline values: CDR1 SNHLY, CDR2 FYNNEI. Trimming removed 4 bases from V and 0 bases from J, with 9 bases in between. The CDR3 is made up of 15 amino acids. CDR3 DNA: TGTGCCAGCAGTGTTGGAGGGACAACTAATGAAAAACTGTTTTTT. Its protein is CASSVGGTTNEKLFF.

A few counts support this clonotype. The rearrangement links TRBV20-1 to TRBJ2-3, with 9 nucleotides matching TRBD2. The V gene's germline CDR1 is DFQATT and CDR2 SNEGSKA (reference sequence). The CDR3 extends over 17 amino acids. Losses at the gene ends were 6 bases for V and 2 bases for J; bases not matched to a gene: 15. CDR3 region: CSATRRTSGHLTDTQYF. CDR3 nucleotide sequence: TGCAGTGCAACCCGCCGTACTAGCGGGCATCTCACAGATACGCAGTATTTT.

The chain is built from TRBV5-6 and TRBJ1-5, with D uncertain. The CDR3 totals 13 residues. The V end lost 0 bases, the J end lost 5 bases, and 6 bases lay between the germline ends. The germline CDR1 and CDR2 sequences are SGHDT and YYEEEE. CDR3 coding DNA: TGTGCCAGCAGCTTGGGAGCCGATCAGCCCCAGCATTTT. As protein: CASSLGADQPQHF. Full variable domain (remainder filled in from reference TRBV5-6 and TRBJ1-5): DAGVTQSPTHLIKTRGQQVTLRCSPKSGHDTVSWYQQALGQGPQFIFQYYEEEERQRGNFPDRFSGHQFPNYSSELNVNALLLGDSALYLCASSLGADQPQHFGDGTRLSIL.

The chain links TRBV30 to TRBJ1-4; TRBD1 agrees at 7 bases. This CDR3 is 13 amino acids long. Germline assignment: CDR1 GTSNPN and CDR2 SVGIG (reference sequence). V dropped 5 bases and J dropped 6; count of bases not matched to a gene: 6. CDR3 protein: CAWDQGEDEKLFF. In nucleotides, the CDR3 is TGTGCCTGGGACCAGGGGGAGGATGAAAAACTGTTTTTT.